A single sample gave rise to the 17 T cell receptor beta chains below, sequenced in a study of lymphopenia after photon versus proton radiotherapy. Repertoires were generated with immunoSEQ multiplex PCR, while TCRdb's copy carries only in-frame clones and drops some. This sample has roughly 30,000 clones, with almost 90% found just once. The material sequenced was peripheral blood, taken from a patient treated with photon-based radiotherapy. These TCRs come from a woman aged 45 to 65 with pancreatic cancer.

The chain employs TRBV6-5 and TRBJ1-1; tentatively, D is TRBD1 (5 bases). Trimming cost V 5 bases and J 1 base, with 11 bases left between them. Germline V gene data show CDR1 as MNHEY and CDR2 as SVGAGI. This CDR3 comprises 14 residues. CDR3 nucleotides: TGTGCCAGCAGTCCCCAGGGTGGGAACACTGAAGCTTTCTTT. Protein: CASSPQGGNTEAFF.

This clone was detected a few times. V and J are TRBV6-6 and TRBJ2-3; TRBD1 matches at 10 bases. The CDR3 sequence is 16 residues long. CDR1 and CDR2 from the germline V gene are MNHNY and SVGAGI (reference sequence). V lost 6 bases and J lost 5; bases outside the gene matches: 11. CDR3: CASSKTGGTPRDTQYF. CDR3 coding DNA: TGTGCCAGCAGCAAGACAGGGGGCACCCCCCGAGATACGCAGTATTTT.

The rearrangement uses TRBV9 and TRBJ1-3; D is possibly TRBD1 (5 bases). The V gene lost 8 bases and the J gene lost 4 bases, with 13 bases spanning the gap. The CDR3 is 13 amino acids. Germline V lookup: CDR1 SGDLS, CDR2 YYNGEE. CDR3 region: CASQGRAGNTIYF. CDR3 nucleotide sequence: TGTGCCAGTCAGGGTAGAGCCGGAAACACCATATATTTT. Supplemented by reference TRBV9 and TRBJ1-3, the full variable domain reads DSGVTQTPKHLITATGQRVTLRCSPRSGDLSVYWYQQSLDQGLQFLIQYYNGEERAKGNILERFSAQQFPDLHSELNLSSLELGDSALYFCASQGRAGNTIYFGEGSWLTVV.

This clone has only one observation. This sequence joins TRBV11-1 and TRBJ2-5; TRBD1 agrees at 11 bases. The CDR3 is 15 residues long. CDR1 SGHAT and CDR2 FQDESV come from the germline V gene (reference sequence). V was pared by 5 bases and J by 4 bases, with 6 bases of the junction left unmatched. The CDR3 nucleotides are TGTGCCAGCAGCGCCCGGGACAGGGGGGGAGAGACCCAGTACTTC. Translated: CASSARDRGGETQYF.

Of note for this clone: The same CDR3 is also encoded by other DNA sequences in this sample. This rearrangement joins TRBV27 to TRBJ2-7; a weak D match, TRBD1 (5 bases). Germline CDR1 and CDR2: MNHEY and SMNVEV (reference sequence). Trimming shortened V by 2 bases and J by 3 bases, and 8 bases separated the two germline ends. The CDR3 runs 13 residues. CDR3 in DNA: TGTGCCAGCAGTTTACAGGGCGACTACGAGCAGTACTTC. Translating it yields CASSLQGDYEQYF.

This rearrangement joins TRBV7-2 to TRBJ2-2; weak D call: TRBD2 (5 bases). Per germline, CDR1 SGHTA and CDR2 FQGNSA. This CDR3 has 14 amino acids. V was clipped by 7 bases and J by 3 bases, with 12 bases between them. CDR3 DNA: TGTGCCAGCATCACTAGTACTTACACCGGGGAGCTGTTTTTT. Its protein is CASITSTYTGELFF.

The J gene is TRBJ2-3, the V gene TRBV5-4; 12 bases align to TRBD2. This CDR3 has 15 amino acids. The germline gives CDR1 SGHNT, CDR2 YYREEE (reference sequence). The V gene end was trimmed by 4 bases and the J gene end by 4 bases; junction bases not matched to a gene: 4. The CDR3 spells CASSRGTSGSDTQYF. In DNA, the CDR3 is TGTGCCAGCAGCCGCGGGACTAGCGGGTCAGATACGCAGTATTTT.

This chain links TRBV7-9 with TRBJ2-7; weak D call: TRBD1 (6 bases). CDR3 length: 13 amino acids. Trimming shortened V by 5 bases and J by 3 bases, and 11 bases separated the two germline ends. Germline loops: CDR1 SEHNR, CDR2 FQNEAQ (reference sequence). The CDR3, as DNA: TGTGCCAGCAGCGTGGACAGAGTCTACGAGCAGTACTTC. This gives the protein CASSVDRVYEQYF.

The chain recombines TRBV7-2 with TRBJ1-2; 8 bases are shared with TRBD1. Germline-derived CDR1 and CDR2 are SGHTA and FQGNSA. This CDR3 region has 14 residues. The V segment lost 4 bases and the J segment 8 bases; nucleotides outside the gene matches: 9. CDR3 DNA: TGTGCCAGCAGCTCCGCCACAGGGGGAGGCGGCTACACCTTC. Translation gives CASSSATGGGGYTF. The whole variable domain, filled in from reference TRBV7-2 and TRBJ1-2, reads GAGVSQSPSNKVTEKGKDVELRCDPISGHTALYWYRQSLGQGLEFLIYFQGNSAPDKSGLPSDRFSAERTGGSVSTLTIQRTQQEDSAVYLCASSSATGGGGYTFGSGTRLTVV.

This rearrangement joins TRBV9 to TRBJ2-5, with 11 bases lining up with TRBD2. Losses at the gene ends were 4 bases for V and 4 bases for J; bases not matched to a gene: 12. Germline-derived CDR1 and CDR2 are SGDLS and YYNGEE. The CDR3 runs 17 residues. The CDR3 nucleotides read TGTGCCAGCAGCAATAGCGGGAGGGCCGGTTCCGGAGAGACCCAGTACTTC. Translation gives CASSNSGRAGSGETQYF.

This chain joins TRBV11-2 and TRBJ2-2, with TRBD2 matching over 9 bases. Germline lookup yields CDR1 SGHAT and CDR2 FQNNGV. This CDR3 comprises 16 residues. With V trimmed by 4 bases and J by 5 bases, 8 bases remained unmatched. Here the CDR3 DNA reads TGTGCCAGCAGCTGGGGAGGGAGCGGGAGGACCGGGGAGCTGTTTTTT. Translating it yields CASSWGGSGRTGELFF.

This sequence joins TRBV28 and TRBJ2-7; no definite D call. The CDR3 sequence is 13 residues long. CDR1 MDHEN and CDR2 SYDVKM come from the germline V gene. The V gene lost 9 bases and the J gene lost 3 bases, with 15 bases spanning the gap. The CDR3 region has the DNA TGTGCCAGTGAATCCTCCCCCGTCTACGAGCAGTACTTC. Its translation: CASESSPVYEQYF.

This clone was observed once. The V call is TRBV5-1, the J call TRBJ2-5, with D perhaps TRBD1 (6 bases). The germline CDR1 and CDR2 sequences are SGHRS and YFSETQ. V was clipped by 1 base and J by 11 bases, with 18 bases between them. The CDR3 is made up of 14 amino acids. The CDR3 is CASSLSRTEGEQYF. CDR3 coding DNA: TGCGCCAGCAGCTTGTCCCGGACCGAGGGGGAGCAGTACTTC. Full variable domain (rest looked up from reference TRBV5-1 and TRBJ2-5): KAGVTQTPRYLIKTRGQQVTLSCSPISGHRSVSWYQQTPGQGLQFLFEYFSETQRNKGNFPGRFSGRQFSNSRSEMNVSTLELGDSALYLCASSLSRTEGEQYFGPGTRLLVL.

The chain recombines TRBV11-2 with TRBJ2-2; 7 bases are a match to TRBD2. CDR1 and CDR2 (germline): SGHAT, FQNNGV. The CDR3 covers 17 residues. Trimming cost V 1 base and J 5 bases; bases outside gene matches: 10. The CDR3 nucleotides read TGTGCCAGCAGCTTAGTAACCGCCGCGGGAGTGACCGGGGAGCTGTTTTTT. Translating gives CASSLVTAAGVTGELFF.

The rearrangement uses TRBV7-9 and TRBJ2-2, with a weak D call TRBD1 (6 bases). Germline V gives CDR1 SEHNR, CDR2 FQNEAQ (reference sequence). The CDR3 is 14 amino acids. Trimming took 5 bases from V and 4 from J, leaving 11 bases between them. The CDR3 sequence: CASSIQGGTGELFF. The DNA for the CDR3 is TGTGCCAGCAGCATACAGGGCGGCACCGGGGAGCTGTTTTTT. The full variable domain, in which reference TRBV7-9 and TRBJ2-2 provide the parts outside the CDR3, is DTGVSQNPRHKITKRGQNVTFRCDPISEHNRLYWYRQTLGQGPEFLTYFQNEAQLEKSRLLSDRFSAERPKGSFSTLEIQRTEQGDSAMYLCASSIQGGTGELFFGEGSRLTVL.

The J gene is TRBJ2-5, the V gene TRBV7-9; the D gene is possibly TRBD2 (6 bases). Trimming removed 2 bases from V and 4 bases from J, with 14 bases in between. The CDR3 extends over 15 amino acids. From germline, CDR1 is SEHNR and CDR2 FQNEAQ (reference sequence). Here the CDR3 reads CASSLTGGTGETQYF. DNA of the CDR3: TGTGCCAGCAGCTTAACCGGCGGGACCGGAGAGACCCAGTACTTC. Filled out from reference TRBV7-9 and TRBJ2-5, the complete variable domain reads DTGVSQNPRHKITKRGQNVTFRCDPISEHNRLYWYRQTLGQGPEFLTYFQNEAQLEKSRLLSDRFSAERPKGSFSTLEIQRTEQGDSAMYLCASSLTGGTGETQYFGPGTRLLVL.

The chain has TRBV28 and TRBJ2-7; D unresolved. The V and J ends lost 5 bases and 6 bases respectively, with 11 bases between them. Germline CDR1 and CDR2: MDHEN and SYDVKM. CDR3 length: 12 amino acids. CDR3 residues: CASSVFSSEQYF. The CDR3 DNA reads as TGTGCCAGCAGTGTCTTCTCGAGCGAGCAGTACTTC.